Sequencing of this T cell receptor beta chain was carried out in a study of T cell changes during pregnancy in multiple sclerosis. Measured with immunoSEQ multiplex PCR; TCRdb has only the in-frame clones, and not every one. The sample includes fewer than 110,000 clones, 92% of them seen just once. This CDR3 contains 18 residues. V lost 0 bases, J lost 0 bases, and 17 bases lay in between. Germline CDR1 reads SGHRS; CDR2 reads YFSETQ. V gene TRBV5-1 combines with J gene TRBJ2-3; tentatively, D is TRBD2 (6 bases). This TCR was sampled from a female donor in good health, enrolled as a control in a pregnancy study. The sequences come from peripheral blood, collected in the third trimester of pregnancy. The CDR3 reads CASSLARTILTSTDTQYF. The CDR3 coding sequence is TGCGCCAGCAGCTTGGCCCGGACTATACTAACTAGCACAGATACGCAGTATTTT.